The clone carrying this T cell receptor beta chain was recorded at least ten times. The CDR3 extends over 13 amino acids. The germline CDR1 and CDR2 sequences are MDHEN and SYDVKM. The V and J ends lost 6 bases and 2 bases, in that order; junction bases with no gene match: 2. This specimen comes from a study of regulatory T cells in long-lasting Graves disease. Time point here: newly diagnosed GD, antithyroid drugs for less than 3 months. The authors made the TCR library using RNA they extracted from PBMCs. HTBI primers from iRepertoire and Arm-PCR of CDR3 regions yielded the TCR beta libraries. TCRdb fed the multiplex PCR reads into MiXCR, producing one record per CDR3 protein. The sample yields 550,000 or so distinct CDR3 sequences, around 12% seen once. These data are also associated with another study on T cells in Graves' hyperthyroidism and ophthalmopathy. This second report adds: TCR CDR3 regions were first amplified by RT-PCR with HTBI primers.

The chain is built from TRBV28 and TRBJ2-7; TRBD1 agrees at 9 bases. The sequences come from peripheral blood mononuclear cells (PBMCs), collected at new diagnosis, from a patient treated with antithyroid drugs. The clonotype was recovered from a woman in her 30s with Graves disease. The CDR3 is CASRQGAPYEQYF. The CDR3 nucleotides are TGTGCCAGCAGACAGGGGGCCCCCTACGAGCAGTACTTC.